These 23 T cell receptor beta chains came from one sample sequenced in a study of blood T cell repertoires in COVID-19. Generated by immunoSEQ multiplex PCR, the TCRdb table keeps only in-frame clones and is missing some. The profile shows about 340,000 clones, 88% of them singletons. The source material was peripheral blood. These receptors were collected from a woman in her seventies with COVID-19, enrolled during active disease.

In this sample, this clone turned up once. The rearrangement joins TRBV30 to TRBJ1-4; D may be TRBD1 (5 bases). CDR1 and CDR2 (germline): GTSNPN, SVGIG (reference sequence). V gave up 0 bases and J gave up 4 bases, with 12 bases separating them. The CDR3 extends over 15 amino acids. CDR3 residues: CAWSVEQEINEKLFF. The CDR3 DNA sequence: TGTGCCTGGAGTGTAGAACAGGAGATTAATGAAAAACTGTTTTTT.

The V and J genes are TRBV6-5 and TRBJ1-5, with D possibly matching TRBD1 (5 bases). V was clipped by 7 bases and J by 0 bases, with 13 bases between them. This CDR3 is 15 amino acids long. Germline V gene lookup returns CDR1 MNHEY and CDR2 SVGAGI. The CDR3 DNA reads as TGTGCCAGCACTCTGGGACTGAATAGCAATCAGCCCCAGCATTTT. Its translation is CASTLGLNSNQPQHF.

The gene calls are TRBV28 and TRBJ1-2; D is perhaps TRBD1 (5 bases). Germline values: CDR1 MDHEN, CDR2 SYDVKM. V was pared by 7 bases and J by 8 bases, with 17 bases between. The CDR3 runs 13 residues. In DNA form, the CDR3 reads TGTGCCAGCAACTTTTTCAGGGCGGAGGGCTACACCTTC. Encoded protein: CASNFFRAEGYTF.

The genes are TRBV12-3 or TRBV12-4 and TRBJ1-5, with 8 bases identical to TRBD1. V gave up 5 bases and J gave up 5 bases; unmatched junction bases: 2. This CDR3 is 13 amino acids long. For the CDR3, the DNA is TGTGCCAGCAGTGGGACAGGATATCAGCCCCAGCATTTT. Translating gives CASSGTGYQPQHF.

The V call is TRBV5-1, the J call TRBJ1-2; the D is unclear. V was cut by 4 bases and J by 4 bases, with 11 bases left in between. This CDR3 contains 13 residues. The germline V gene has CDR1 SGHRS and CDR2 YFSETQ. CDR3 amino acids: CASSPLGSYGYTF. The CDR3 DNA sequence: TGCGCCAGCAGCCCGCTGGGGAGCTATGGCTACACCTTC.

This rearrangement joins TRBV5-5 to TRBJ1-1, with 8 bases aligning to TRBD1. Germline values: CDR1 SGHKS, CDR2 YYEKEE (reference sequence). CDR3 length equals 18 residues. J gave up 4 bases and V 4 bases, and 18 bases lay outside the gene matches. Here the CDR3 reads CASSRARTGRIWATEAFF. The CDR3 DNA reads TGTGCCAGCAGCCGGGCGAGGACAGGGAGGATCTGGGCCACTGAAGCTTTCTTT.

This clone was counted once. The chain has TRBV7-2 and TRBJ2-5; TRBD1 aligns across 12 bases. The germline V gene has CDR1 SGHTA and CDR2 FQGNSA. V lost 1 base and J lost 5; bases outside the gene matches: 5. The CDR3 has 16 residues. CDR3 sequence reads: CASSLVGDRGLETQYF. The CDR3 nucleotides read TGTGCCAGCAGCTTAGTCGGGGACAGGGGGCTCGAGACCCAGTACTTC.

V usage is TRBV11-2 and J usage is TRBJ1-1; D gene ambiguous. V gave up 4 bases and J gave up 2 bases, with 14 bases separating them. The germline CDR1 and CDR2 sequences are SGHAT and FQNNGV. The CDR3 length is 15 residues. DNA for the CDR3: TGTGCCAGCAGCTCCCGGACGGGGAGCAACACTGAAGCTTTCTTT. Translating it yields CASSSRTGSNTEAFF.

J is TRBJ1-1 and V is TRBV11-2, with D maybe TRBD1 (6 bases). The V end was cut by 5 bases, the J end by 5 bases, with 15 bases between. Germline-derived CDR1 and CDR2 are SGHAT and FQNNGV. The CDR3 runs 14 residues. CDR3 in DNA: TGTGCCAGCAGCAAACAGGGTTTCGGGACTGAAGCTTTCTTT. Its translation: CASSKQGFGTEAFF.

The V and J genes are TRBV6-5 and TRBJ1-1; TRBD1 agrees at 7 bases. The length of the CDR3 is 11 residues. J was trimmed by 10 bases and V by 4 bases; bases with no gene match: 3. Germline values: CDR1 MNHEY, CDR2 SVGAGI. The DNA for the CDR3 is TGTGCCAGCAGTTCACAGGGGTCAGCTTTCTTT. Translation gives CASSSQGSAFF.

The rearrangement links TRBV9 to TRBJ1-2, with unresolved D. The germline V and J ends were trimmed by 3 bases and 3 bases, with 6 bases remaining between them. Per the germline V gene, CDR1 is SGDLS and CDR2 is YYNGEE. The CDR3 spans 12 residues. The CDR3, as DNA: TGTGCCAGCAGCGGGTCAGACTATGGCTACACCTTC. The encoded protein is CASSGSDYGYTF.

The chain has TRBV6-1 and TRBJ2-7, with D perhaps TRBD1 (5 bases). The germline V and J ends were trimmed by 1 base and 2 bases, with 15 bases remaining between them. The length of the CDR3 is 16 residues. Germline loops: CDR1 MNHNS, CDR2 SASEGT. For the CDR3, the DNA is TGTGCCAGCAGTGAAGGTATTTGGGGCACGACCTACGAGCAGTACTTC. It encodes CASSEGIWGTTYEQYF.

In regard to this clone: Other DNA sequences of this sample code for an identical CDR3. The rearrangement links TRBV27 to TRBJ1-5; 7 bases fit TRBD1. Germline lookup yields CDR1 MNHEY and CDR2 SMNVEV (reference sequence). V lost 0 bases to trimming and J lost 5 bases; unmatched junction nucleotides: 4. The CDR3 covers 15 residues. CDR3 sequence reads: CASSLSRQGDQPQHF. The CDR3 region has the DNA TGTGCCAGCAGTTTATCTCGACAGGGTGATCAGCCCCAGCATTTT.

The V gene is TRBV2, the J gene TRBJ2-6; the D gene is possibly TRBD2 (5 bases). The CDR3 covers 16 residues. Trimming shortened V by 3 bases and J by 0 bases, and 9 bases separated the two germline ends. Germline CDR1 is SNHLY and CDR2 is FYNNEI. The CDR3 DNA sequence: TGTGCCAGCAGTGAGGCCGGGGACTCTGGGGCCAACGTCCTGACTTTC. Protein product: CASSEAGDSGANVLTF. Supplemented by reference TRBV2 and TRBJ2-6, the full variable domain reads EPEVTQTPSHQVTQMGQEVILRCVPISNHLYFYWYRQILGQKVEFLVSFYNNEISEKSEIFDDQFSVERPDGSNFTLKIRSTKLEDSAMYFCASSEAGDSGANVLTFGAGSRLTVL.

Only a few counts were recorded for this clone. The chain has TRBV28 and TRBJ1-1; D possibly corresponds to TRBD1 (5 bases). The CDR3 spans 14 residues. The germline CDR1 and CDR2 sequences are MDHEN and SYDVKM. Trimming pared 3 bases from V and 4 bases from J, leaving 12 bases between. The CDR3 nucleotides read TGTGCCAGCAGTTTTGCGGGGGAGAGCACTGAAGCTTTCTTT. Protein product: CASSFAGESTEAFF.

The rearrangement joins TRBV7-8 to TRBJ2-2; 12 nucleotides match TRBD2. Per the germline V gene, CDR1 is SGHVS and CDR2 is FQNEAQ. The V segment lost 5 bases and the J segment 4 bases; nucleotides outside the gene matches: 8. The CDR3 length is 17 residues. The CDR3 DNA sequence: TGTGCCAGCAGCCGACGTTTGACTAGCGGGGGCACCGGGGAGCTGTTTTTT. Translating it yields CASSRRLTSGGTGELFF.

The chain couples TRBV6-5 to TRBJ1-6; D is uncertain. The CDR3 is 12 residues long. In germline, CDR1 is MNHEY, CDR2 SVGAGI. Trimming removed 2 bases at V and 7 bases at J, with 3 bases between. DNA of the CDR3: TGTGCCAGCAGTTACCAGAATTCACCCCTCCACTTT. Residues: CASSYQNSPLHF.

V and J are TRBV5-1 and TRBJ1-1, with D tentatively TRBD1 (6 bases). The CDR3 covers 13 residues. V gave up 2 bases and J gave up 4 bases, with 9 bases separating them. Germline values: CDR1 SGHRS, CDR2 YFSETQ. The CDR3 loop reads CASSFTGITEAFF. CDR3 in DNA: TGCGCCAGCAGCTTCACAGGGATCACTGAAGCTTTCTTT.

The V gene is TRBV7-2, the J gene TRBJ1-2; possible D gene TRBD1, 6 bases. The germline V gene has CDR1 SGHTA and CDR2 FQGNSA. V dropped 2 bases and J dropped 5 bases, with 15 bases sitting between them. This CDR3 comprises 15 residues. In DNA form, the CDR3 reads TGTGCCAGCAGCTTATTGGGACAAATAGGGTATGGCTACACCTTC. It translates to CASSLLGQIGYGYTF.

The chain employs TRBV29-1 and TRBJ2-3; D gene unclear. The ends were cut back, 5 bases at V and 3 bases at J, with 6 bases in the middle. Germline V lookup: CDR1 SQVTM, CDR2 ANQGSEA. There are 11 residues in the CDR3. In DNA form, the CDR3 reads TGCAGCGTTCGCAGTACAGATACGCAGTATTTT. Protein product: CSVRSTDTQYF.

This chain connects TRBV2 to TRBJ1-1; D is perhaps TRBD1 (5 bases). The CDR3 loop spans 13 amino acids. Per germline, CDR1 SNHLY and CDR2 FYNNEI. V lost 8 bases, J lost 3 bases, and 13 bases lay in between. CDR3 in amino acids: CASLIGGDTEAFF. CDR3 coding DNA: TGTGCCAGCTTAATCGGGGGAGACACTGAAGCTTTCTTT.

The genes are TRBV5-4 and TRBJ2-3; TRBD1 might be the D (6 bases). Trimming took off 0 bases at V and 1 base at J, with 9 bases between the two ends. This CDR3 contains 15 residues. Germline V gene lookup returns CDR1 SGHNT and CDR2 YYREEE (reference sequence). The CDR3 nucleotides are TGTGCCAGCAGCTTGGCCAGGGGACGCACAGATACGCAGTATTTT. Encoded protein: CASSLARGRTDTQYF.

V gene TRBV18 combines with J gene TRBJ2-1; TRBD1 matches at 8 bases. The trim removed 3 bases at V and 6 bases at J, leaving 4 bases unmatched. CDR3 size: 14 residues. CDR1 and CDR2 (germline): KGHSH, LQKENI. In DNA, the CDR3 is TGTGCCAGCTCACCCGACAGGGGTAGCAATGAGCAGTTCTTC. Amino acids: CASSPDRGSNEQFF.